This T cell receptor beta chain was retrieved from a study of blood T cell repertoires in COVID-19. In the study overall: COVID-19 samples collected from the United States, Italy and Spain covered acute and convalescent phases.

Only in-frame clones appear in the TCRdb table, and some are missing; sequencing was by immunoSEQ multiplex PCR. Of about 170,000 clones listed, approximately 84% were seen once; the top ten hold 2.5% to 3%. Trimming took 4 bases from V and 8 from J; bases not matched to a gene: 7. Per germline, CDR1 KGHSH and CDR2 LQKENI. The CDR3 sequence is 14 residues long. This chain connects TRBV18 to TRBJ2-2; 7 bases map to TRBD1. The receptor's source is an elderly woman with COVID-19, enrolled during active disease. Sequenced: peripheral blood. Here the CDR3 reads CASSQGQLSGELFF. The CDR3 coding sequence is TGTGCCAGCTCACAGGGACAGCTCTCGGGGGAGCTGTTTTTT.